This T cell receptor beta chain is drawn from a study of cytomegalovirus exposure and HLA in healthy donors. General study points: One cluster of highly shared sequence variants probably arose as a sequencing artifact. A later analysis reportedly identified an Asian-associated ancestry cluster as carrying fewer N-insertions than the approximately 670-donor mean.

The V gene's germline CDR1 is MNHEY and CDR2 SMNVEV (reference sequence). The J segment lost 0 bases and the V segment lost 6 bases, leaving 6 bases of the junction unmatched. The CDR3 is 15 amino acids. A word on this clone: The antigen remains undetermined.

It was with 60 Vbeta and 13 Jbeta primers that the PCR ran. Sequenced by immunoSEQ multiplex PCR; TCRdb stores in-frame clones only, minus some. The sample has 45,000 to 60,000 clones. Every donor was a healthy person donating bone marrow. Sequencing was carried out using PBMCs. The gene calls are TRBV27 and TRBJ2-5; 8 bases line up with TRBD1. This TCR derives from a male donor in good health and CMV-seronegative. CDR3 amino acids: CASRRDRPYQETQYF. The CDR3 DNA follows: TGTGCCAGCAGGAGGGACAGGCCCTACCAAGAGACCCAGTACTTC.